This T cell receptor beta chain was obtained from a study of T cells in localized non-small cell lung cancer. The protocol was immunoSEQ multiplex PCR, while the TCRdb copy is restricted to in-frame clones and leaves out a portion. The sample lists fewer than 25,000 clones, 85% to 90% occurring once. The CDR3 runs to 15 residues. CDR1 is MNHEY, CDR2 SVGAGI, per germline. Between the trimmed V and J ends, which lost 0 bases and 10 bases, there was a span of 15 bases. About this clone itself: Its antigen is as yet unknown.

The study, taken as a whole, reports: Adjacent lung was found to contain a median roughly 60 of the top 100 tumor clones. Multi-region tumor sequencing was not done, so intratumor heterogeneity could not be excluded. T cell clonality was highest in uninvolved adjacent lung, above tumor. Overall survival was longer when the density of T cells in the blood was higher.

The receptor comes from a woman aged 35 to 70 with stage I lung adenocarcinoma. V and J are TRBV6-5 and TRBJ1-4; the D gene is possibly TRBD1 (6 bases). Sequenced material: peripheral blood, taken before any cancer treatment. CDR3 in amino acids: CASSYSSQGSRKLFF. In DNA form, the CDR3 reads TGTGCCAGCAGTTACTCGTCACAGGGATCGAGAAAACTGTTTTTT.